These 14 T cell receptor beta chains were all obtained from the same sample, sequenced in a study of OX40 agonist ivuxolimab in advanced cancers. Method: immunoSEQ multiplex PCR; TCRdb's copy keeps in-frame clones and lacks some. This table holds approximately 12,000 clones, about three quarters found once. The source was CD4+ or CD8+ T cells sorted from blood, collected in a trial of the OX40 agonist ivuxolimab. All receptors come from an adult with an advanced solid tumor such as melanoma, head and neck, liver or kidney cancer.

This chain links TRBV29-1 with TRBJ2-1; TRBD2 might be the D (6 bases). V shed 4 bases and J shed 7 bases, with 11 bases lying between them. There are 12 residues in the CDR3. Looked up from germline, CDR1 is SQVTM and CDR2 is ANQGSEA. CDR3 in amino acids: CSVVAEGNEQFF. The CDR3 bases are TGCAGCGTTGTAGCGGAGGGGAATGAGCAGTTCTTC.

The V and J genes are TRBV7-8 and TRBJ2-4, with D perhaps TRBD2 (6 bases). The V gene's germline CDR1 is SGHVS and CDR2 FQNEAQ. V gave up 2 bases and J gave up 6 bases, with 14 bases separating them. The CDR3 runs 15 residues. The CDR3 coding sequence is TGTGCCAGCAGCTTAACCCTGTCCGGGGGAAACATTCAGTACTTC. Translating gives CASSLTLSGGNIQYF.

V gene TRBV25-1 combines with J gene TRBJ2-2; no definite D call. Trimming left V 4 bases short and J 1 base short, with 10 bases between. Germline CDR1 and CDR2: MGHDK and SYGVNS. CDR3 length: 15 amino acids. The CDR3 DNA reads as TGTGCCAGCAGTGGGCGGAAAAAGAACACCGGGGAGCTGTTTTTT. Amino acid sequence: CASSGRKKNTGELFF.

The chain's CDR3 is CASSPLTSRNEQFF. CDR3 DNA sequence: TGTGCCAGCAGTCCTTTAACTAGCCGCAATGAGCAGTTCTTC. The J gene is TRBJ2-1, the V gene TRBV14, with a weak D call TRBD2 (6 bases). Trimming removed 6 bases at V and 6 bases at J, with 15 bases between. This CDR3 contains 14 residues. Germline V gene sequence: CDR1 SGHDN, CDR2 FVKESK.

V and J are TRBV7-9 and TRBJ2-7, with D possibly TRBD2 on 6 matching bases. The CDR3 covers 13 residues. With 5 bases removed from V and 0 bases from J, the gap between germline ends came to 8 bases. Germline V gene sequence: CDR1 SEHNR, CDR2 FQNEAQ (reference sequence). This chain's CDR3 is CASSGRSSYEQYF. CDR3 DNA sequence: TGTGCCAGCAGCGGGAGGAGCTCCTACGAGCAGTACTTC.

The V and J genes are TRBV29-1 and TRBJ2-7; tentative D call: TRBD1 (6 bases). Germline V CDR1 and CDR2: SQVTM, ANQGSEA. The CDR3 is 13 amino acids. Deletions cut 6 bases from V and 3 bases from J, with 15 bases between. The DNA for the CDR3 is TGCAGCGTGATGGAGGACAGTCGCTACGAGCAGTACGTC. This codes for CSVMEDSRYEQYV.

The genes are TRBV7-9 and TRBJ1-4; TRBD1 matches at 9 bases. Trimming at V came to 5 bases and at J to 4 bases, leaving 5 bases not matched to a gene. CDR1 and CDR2 (germline): SEHNR, FQNEAQ (reference sequence). This CDR3 contains 15 residues. The CDR3 sequence: CASSPRDRDNEKLFF. DNA for the CDR3: TGTGCCAGCAGCCCACGGGACAGGGATAATGAAAAACTGTTTTTT.

By frequency in the sample, this clone is medium-sized. V usage is TRBV7-8 and J usage is TRBJ1-2, with TRBD1 identical over 8 bases. The V gene's germline CDR1 is SGHVS and CDR2 FQNEAQ. V lost 4 bases to trimming and J lost 3 bases; unmatched junction nucleotides: 7. The CDR3 sequence is 15 residues long. The CDR3 loop reads CASSSGQGLDYGYTF. CDR3 in DNA: TGTGCCAGCAGCTCCGGACAGGGTTTAGACTATGGCTACACCTTC.

Notes on this clone: The same CDR3 is also encoded by other DNA sequences in this sample. The chain links TRBV27 to TRBJ1-1; D possibly corresponds to TRBD1 (6 bases). V lost 5 bases and J lost 5, with 12 bases in between. Germline CDR1 is MNHEY and CDR2 is SMNVEV (reference sequence). The CDR3 runs to 13 residues. The CDR3 is CASSIGGQTEAFF. The CDR3 DNA reads as TGTGCCAGCAGTATCGGGGGACAAACTGAAGCTTTCTTT.

As DNA, the CDR3 is TGTGCCAGCAGCCTCGGAAGGGCCACTGAAGCTTTCTTT. Its translation: CASSLGRATEAFF. V and J are TRBV7-9 and TRBJ1-1; D unclear. Germline loops: CDR1 SEHNR, CDR2 FQNEAQ (reference sequence). V was shortened by 5 bases and J by 4 bases, with 11 bases between the two germline ends. The CDR3 covers 13 residues. The complete variable domain, with remaining parts taken from reference TRBV7-9 and TRBJ1-1, reads DTGVSQNPRHKITKRGQNVTFRCDPISEHNRLYWYRQTLGQGPEFLTYFQNEAQLEKSRLLSDRFSAERPKGSFSTLEIQRTEQGDSAMYLCASSLGRATEAFFGQGTRLTVV.

This chain joins TRBV4-3 and TRBJ1-4; perhaps TRBD1 as D (5 bases). This CDR3 is 16 amino acids long. Germline CDR1 reads LGHNA; CDR2 reads YSLEER. Between the trimmed V and J ends, which lost 1 base and 3 bases, there was a span of 12 bases. The CDR3 loop reads CASSQGGTGSNEKLFF. CDR3 DNA: TGCGCCAGCAGCCAAGGGGGAACAGGTTCTAATGAAAAACTGTTTTTT.

This rearrangement joins TRBV11-2 to TRBJ2-4; D might be TRBD1 or TRBD2, each matching 5 bases. The CDR3 is made up of 14 amino acids. The V gene's germline CDR1 is SGHAT and CDR2 FQNNGV. The V end lost 2 bases, the J end lost 6 bases, and 11 bases lay between the germline ends. CDR3 DNA sequence: TGTGCCAGCAGCTTATTATGGGACCTAAACATTCAGTACTTC. It specifies CASSLLWDLNIQYF.

V and J are TRBV9 and TRBJ2-2, with a weak D call TRBD1 (7 bases). The CDR3 is 13 amino acids. Germline assignment: CDR1 SGDLS and CDR2 YYNGEE. Trimming removed 4 bases from V and 4 bases from J, with 8 bases in between. In DNA form, the CDR3 reads TGTGCCAGCAGCCAGGGGGGCACCGGGGAGCTGTTTTTT. This gives the protein CASSQGGTGELFF.

The chain couples TRBV29-1 to TRBJ2-2; perhaps TRBD2 as D (6 bases). CDR3 length equals 15 residues. Germline V gene data show CDR1 as SQVTM and CDR2 as ANQGSEA. Trimming cost V 4 bases and J 4 bases, with 16 bases left between them. DNA for the CDR3: TGCAGCGTTGGCGGGGCTAGCCGTGGCACCGGGGAGCTGTTTTTT. Translating gives CSVGGASRGTGELFF.